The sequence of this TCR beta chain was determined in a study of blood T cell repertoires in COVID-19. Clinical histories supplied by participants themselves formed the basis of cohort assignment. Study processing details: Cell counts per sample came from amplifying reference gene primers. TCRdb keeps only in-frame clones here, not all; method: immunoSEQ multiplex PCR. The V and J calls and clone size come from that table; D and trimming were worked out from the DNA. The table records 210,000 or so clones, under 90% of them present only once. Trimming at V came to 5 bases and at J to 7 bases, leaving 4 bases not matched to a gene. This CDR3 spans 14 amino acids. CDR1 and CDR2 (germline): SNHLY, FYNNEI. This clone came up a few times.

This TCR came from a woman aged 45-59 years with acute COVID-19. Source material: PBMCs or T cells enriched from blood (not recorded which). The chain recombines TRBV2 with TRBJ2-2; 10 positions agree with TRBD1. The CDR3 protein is CASSRQGAVGELFF. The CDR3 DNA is TGTGCCAGCAGTCGACAGGGGGCGGTCGGGGAGCTGTTTTTT.